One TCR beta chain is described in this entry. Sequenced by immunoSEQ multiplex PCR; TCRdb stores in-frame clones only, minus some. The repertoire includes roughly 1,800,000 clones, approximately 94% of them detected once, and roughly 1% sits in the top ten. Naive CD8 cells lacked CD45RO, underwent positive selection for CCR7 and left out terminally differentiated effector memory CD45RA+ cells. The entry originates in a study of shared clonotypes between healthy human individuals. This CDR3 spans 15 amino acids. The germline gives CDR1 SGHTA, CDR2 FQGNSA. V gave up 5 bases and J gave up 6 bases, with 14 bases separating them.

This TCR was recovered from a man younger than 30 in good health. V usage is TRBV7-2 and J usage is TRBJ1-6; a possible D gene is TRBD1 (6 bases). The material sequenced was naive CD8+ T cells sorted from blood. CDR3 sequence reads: CASSQPQGVNSPLHF. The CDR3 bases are TGTGCCAGCAGCCAACCACAGGGAGTTAATTCACCCCTCCACTTT.